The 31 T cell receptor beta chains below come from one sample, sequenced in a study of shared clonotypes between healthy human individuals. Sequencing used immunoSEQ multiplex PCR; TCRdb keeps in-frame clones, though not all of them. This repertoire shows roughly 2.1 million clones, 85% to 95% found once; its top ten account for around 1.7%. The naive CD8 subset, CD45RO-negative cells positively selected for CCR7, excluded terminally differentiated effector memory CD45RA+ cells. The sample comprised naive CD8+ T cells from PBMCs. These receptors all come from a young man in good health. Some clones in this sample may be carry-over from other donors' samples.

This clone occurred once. The CDR3 loop is CASSYSRGRLFEQYF. The CDR3 nucleotides are TGTGCCAGCAGTTACTCCAGGGGGCGCCTCTTCGAGCAGTACTTC. The genes are TRBV6-5 and TRBJ2-7; 8 bases are a match to TRBD1. Looked up from germline, CDR1 is MNHEY and CDR2 is SVGAGI. The V gene end was trimmed by 0 bases and the J gene end by 6 bases; junction bases not matched to a gene: 7. CDR3 length: 15 residues.

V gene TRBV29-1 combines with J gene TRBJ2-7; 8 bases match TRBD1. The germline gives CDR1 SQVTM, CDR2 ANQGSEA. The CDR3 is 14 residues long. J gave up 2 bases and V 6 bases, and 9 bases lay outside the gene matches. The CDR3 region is CSVHPGDRPYEQYF. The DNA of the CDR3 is TGCAGCGTCCACCCCGGGGACAGGCCCTACGAGCAGTACTTC.

CDR3 DNA: TGTGCCAGCATGGGCAGGAGCTCTGGAAACACCATATATTTT. Protein: CASMGRSSGNTIYF. The chain carries TRBV6-1 and TRBJ1-3; D remains unclear. This CDR3 is 14 amino acids long. V lost 7 bases and J 0 bases, leaving 10 bases between the germline ends. The V gene's germline CDR1 is MNHNS and CDR2 SASEGT.

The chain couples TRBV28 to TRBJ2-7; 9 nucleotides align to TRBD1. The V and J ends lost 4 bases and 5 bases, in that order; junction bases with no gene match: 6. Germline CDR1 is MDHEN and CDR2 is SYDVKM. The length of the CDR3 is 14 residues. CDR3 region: CASSSSGTGNEQYF. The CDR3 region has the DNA TGTGCCAGCAGTTCCTCCGGGACAGGGAACGAGCAGTACTTC.

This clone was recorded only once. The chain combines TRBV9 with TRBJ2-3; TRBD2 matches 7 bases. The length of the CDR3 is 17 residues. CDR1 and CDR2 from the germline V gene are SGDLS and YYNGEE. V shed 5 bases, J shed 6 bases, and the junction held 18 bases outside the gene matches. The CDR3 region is CASSQPSTSVEEDTQYF. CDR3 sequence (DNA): TGTGCCAGCAGTCAACCCTCTACTAGCGTTGAAGAGGATACGCAGTATTTT.

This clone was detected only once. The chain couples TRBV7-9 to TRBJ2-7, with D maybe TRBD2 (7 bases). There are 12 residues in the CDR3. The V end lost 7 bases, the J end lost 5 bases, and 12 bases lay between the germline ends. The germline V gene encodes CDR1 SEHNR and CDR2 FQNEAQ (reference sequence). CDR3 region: CASTEGGDEQYF. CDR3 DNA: TGTGCCAGCACCGAGGGGGGGGACGAGCAGTACTTC.

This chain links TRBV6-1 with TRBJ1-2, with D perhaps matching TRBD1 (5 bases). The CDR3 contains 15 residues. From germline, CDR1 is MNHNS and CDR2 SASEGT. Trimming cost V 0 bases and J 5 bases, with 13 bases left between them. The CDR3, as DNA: TGTGCCAGCAGTGAAGCGGTGCAGGGCGGGTATGGCTACACCTTC. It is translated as CASSEAVQGGYGYTF.

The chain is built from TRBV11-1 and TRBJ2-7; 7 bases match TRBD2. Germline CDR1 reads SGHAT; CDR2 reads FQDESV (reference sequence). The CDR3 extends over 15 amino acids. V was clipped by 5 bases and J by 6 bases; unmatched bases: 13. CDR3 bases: TGTGCCAGCAGCCCCCTCGCGGGAGATAGTGGCGAGCAGTACTTC. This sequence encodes CASSPLAGDSGEQYF.

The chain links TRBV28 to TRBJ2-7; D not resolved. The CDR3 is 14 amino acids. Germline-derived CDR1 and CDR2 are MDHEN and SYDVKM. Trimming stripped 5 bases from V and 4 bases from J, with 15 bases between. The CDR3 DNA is TGTGCCAGCAGTCCGGAAACCCTAGAGTACGAGCAGTACTTC. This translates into CASSPETLEYEQYF.

Here the CDR3 reads CASSPPVRVSTDTQYF. As DNA, the CDR3 is TGTGCCAGCAGCCCGCCTGTGAGGGTTAGCACAGATACGCAGTATTTT. The chain is built from TRBV7-3 and TRBJ2-3; TRBD2 might be the D (5 bases). The CDR3 runs to 16 residues. Germline-derived CDR1 and CDR2 are SGHTA and FQGTGA. Trimming stripped 5 bases from V and 0 bases from J, with 15 bases between.

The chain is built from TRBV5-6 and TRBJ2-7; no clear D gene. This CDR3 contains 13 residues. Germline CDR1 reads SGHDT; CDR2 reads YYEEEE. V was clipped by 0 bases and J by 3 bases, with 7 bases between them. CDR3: CASSLELFYEQYF. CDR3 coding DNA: TGTGCCAGCAGCTTGGAGCTATTCTACGAGCAGTACTTC. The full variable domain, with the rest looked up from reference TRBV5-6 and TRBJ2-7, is DAGVTQSPTHLIKTRGQQVTLRCSPKSGHDTVSWYQQALGQGPQFIFQYYEEEERQRGNFPDRFSGHQFPNYSSELNVNALLLGDSALYLCASSLELFYEQYFGPGTRLTVT.

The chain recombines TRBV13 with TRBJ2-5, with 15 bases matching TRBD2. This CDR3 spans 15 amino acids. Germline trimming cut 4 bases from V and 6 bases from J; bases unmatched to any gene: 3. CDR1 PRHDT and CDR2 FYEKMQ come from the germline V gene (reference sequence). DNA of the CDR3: TGTGCCAGCAGCTGGGGACTAGCGGGAGGAAAGACCCAGTACTTC. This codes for CASSWGLAGGKTQYF.

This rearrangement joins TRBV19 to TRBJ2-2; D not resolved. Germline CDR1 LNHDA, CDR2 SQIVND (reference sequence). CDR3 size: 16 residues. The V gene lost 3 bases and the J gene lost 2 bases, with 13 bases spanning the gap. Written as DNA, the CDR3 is TGTGCCAGTAGTATTTTTTTTACGGGCAACACCGGGGAGCTGTTTTTT. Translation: CASSIFFTGNTGELFF.

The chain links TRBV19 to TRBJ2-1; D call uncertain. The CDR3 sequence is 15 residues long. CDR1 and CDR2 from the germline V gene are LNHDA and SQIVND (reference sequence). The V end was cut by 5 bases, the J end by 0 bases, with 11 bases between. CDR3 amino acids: CASSSGFSSYNEQFF. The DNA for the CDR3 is TGTGCCAGTAGTTCAGGCTTTAGCTCCTACAATGAGCAGTTCTTC.

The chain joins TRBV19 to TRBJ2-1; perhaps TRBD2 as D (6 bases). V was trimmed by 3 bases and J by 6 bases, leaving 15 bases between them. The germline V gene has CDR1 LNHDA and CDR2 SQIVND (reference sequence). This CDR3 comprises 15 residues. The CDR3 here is CASSMGSRDFNEQFF. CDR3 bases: TGTGCCAGTAGTATGGGGTCCCGGGACTTCAATGAGCAGTTCTTC.

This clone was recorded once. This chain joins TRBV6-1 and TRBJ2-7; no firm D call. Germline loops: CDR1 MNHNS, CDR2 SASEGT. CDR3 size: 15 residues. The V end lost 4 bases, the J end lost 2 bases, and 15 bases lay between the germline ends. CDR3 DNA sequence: TGTGCCAGCAGTGCCCAGACCGTTACAGCCTACGAGCAGTACTTC. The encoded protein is CASSAQTVTAYEQYF.

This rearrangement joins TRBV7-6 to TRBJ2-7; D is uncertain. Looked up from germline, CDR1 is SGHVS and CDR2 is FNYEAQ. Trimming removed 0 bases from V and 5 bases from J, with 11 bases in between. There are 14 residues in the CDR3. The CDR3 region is CASSLAGYGNEQYF. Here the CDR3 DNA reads TGTGCCAGCAGCTTAGCGGGTTATGGAAACGAGCAGTACTTC.

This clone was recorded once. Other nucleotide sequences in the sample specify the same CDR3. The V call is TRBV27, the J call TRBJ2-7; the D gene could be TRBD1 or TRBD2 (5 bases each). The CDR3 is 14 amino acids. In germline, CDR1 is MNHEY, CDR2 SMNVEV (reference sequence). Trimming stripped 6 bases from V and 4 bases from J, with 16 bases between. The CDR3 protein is CASSPRDGLYEQYF. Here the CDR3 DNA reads TGTGCCAGCAGCCCCCGGGACGGACTGTACGAGCAGTACTTC.

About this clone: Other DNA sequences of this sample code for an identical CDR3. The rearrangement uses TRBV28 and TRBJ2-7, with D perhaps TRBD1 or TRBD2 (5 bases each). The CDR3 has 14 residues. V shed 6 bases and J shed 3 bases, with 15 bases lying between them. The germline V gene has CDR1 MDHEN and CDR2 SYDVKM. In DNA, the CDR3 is TGTGCCAGCAGCCTCCGAGGGGTCGGCTACGAGCAGTACTTC. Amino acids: CASSLRGVGYEQYF.

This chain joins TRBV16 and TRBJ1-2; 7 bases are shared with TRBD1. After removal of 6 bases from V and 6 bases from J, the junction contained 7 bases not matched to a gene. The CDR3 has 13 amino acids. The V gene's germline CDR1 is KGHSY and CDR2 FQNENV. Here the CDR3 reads CASSRGQSNGYTF. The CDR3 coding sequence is TGTGCCAGCAGTCGGGGACAGTCTAATGGCTACACCTTC.

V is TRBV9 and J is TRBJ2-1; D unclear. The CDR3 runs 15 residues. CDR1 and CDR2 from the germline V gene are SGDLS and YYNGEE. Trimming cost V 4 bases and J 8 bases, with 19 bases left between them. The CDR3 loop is CASSPPWDSVDEQFF. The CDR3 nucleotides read TGTGCCAGCAGCCCCCCCTGGGATAGTGTGGATGAGCAGTTCTTC. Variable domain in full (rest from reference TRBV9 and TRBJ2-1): DSGVTQTPKHLITATGQRVTLRCSPRSGDLSVYWYQQSLDQGLQFLIQYYNGEERAKGNILERFSAQQFPDLHSELNLSSLELGDSALYFCASSPPWDSVDEQFFGPGTRLTVL.

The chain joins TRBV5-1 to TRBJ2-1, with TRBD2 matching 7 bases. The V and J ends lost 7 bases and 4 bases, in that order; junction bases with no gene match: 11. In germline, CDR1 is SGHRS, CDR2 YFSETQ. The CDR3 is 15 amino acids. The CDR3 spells CASALASGTYNEQFF. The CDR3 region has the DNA TGCGCCAGCGCCCTGGCCAGCGGGACTTACAATGAGCAGTTCTTC.

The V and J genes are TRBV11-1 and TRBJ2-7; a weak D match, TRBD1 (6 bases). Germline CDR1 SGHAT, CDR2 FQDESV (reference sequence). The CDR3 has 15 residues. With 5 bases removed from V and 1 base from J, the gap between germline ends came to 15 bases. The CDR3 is CASSTNRVGSYEQYF. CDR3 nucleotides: TGTGCCAGCAGCACAAACAGGGTAGGGTCCTACGAGCAGTACTTC.

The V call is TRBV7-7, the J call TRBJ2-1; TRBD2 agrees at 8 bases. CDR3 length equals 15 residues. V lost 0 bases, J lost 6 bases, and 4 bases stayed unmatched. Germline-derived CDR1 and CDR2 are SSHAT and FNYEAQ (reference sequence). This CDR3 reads CASSLAPSGSNEQFF. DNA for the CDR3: TGTGCCAGCAGCTTAGCACCCAGCGGGAGCAATGAGCAGTTCTTC.

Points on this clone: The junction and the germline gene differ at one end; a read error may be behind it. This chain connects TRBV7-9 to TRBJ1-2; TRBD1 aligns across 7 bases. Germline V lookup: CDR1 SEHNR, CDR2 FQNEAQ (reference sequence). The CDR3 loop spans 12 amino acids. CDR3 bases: TGTGCCAGCAGCTTAGCGATAGGGGGCGATGCCTTC. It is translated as CASSLAIGGDAF.

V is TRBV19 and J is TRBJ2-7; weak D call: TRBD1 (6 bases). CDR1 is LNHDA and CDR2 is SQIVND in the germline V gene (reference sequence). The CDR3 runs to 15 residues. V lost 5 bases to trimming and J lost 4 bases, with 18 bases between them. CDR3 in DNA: TGTGCCAGTAGTGTAAGACCGGGACACCTTTACGAGCAGTACTTC. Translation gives CASSVRPGHLYEQYF. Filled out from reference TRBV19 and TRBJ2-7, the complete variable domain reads DGGITQSPKYLFRKEGQNVTLSCEQNLNHDAMYWYRQDPGQGLRLIYYSQIVNDFQKGDIAEGYSVSREKKESFPLTVTSAQKNPTAFYLCASSVRPGHLYEQYFGPGTRLTVT.

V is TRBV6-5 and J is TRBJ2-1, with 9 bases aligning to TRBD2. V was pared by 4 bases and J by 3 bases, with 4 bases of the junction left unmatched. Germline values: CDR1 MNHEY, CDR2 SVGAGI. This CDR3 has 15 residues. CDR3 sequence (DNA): TGTGCCAGCAGTTCCAATAGCGGGAGCTACAATGAGCAGTTCTTC. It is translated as CASSSNSGSYNEQFF.

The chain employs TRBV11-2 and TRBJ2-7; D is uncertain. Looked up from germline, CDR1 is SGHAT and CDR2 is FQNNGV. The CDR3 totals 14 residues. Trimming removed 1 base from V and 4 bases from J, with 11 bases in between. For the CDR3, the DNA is TGTGCCAGCAGCTTAGCCCCTACGTCATACGAGCAGTACTTC. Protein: CASSLAPTSYEQYF.

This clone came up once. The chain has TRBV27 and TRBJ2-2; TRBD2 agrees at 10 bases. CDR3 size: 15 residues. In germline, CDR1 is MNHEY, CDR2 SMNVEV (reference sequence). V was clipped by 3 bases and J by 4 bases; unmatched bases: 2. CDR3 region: CASSFRTSGTGELFF. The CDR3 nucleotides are TGTGCCAGCAGTTTCCGGACTAGCGGCACCGGGGAGCTGTTTTTT.

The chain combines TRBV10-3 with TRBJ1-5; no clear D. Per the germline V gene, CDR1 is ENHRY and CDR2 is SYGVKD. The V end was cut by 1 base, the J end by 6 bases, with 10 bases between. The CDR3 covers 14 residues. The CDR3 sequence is CAISEYSGGQPQHF. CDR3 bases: TGTGCCATCAGTGAGTACTCCGGCGGTCAGCCCCAGCATTTT.

CDR3 residues: CASSLEGLAGAVQYF. In nucleotides, the CDR3 is TGTGCCAGCAGCTTAGAGGGCCTAGCGGGAGCGGTGCAGTACTTC. The rearrangement uses TRBV7-2 and TRBJ2-7, with TRBD2 identical over 10 bases. V dropped 1 base and J dropped 9; count of bases not matched to a gene: 9. Germline CDR1 reads SGHTA; CDR2 reads FQGNSA. The CDR3 spans 15 residues.